The clone carrying this T cell receptor (beta chain) was observed at least ten times. Its antigen remains unidentified. Authors of the study amplified TCR beta CDR3 regions from RNA transcripts. The TCR CDR3 first-round RT-PCR relied on the HTBI primer set. Each CDR3 protein is one row after TCRdb ran MiXCR on the multiplex PCR reads. The sample has a few hundred thousand distinct CDR3 sequences; around 21% are singletons. Germline lookup yields CDR1 LNHDA and CDR2 SQIVND (reference sequence). V gave up 5 bases and J gave up 6 bases; unmatched junction bases: 15. This CDR3 region has 16 residues. This sample is drawn from a study of T cells in Graves' hyperthyroidism and ophthalmopathy. Regarding the study as a whole: The majority of expanded thyroid clonotypes above 0.001 also appeared in blood.

V and J are TRBV19 and TRBJ1-2, with 7 bases that match TRBD1. The sequenced material came from blood. This TCR came from a man aged 18 to 35 with Graves' hyperthyroidism. CDR3 residues: CASSWGTATMWNGYTF. The CDR3 region has the DNA TGTGCCAGTAGTTGGGGGACAGCTACTATGTGGAATGGCTACACCTTC.